These 8 T cell receptor beta chains originate from one sample sequenced in a study of T cell clonality in common variable immunodeficiency. TCRdb's table, derived via immunoSEQ multiplex PCR, lists solely in-frame clones and lacks some. Recorded here are 40,000 to 50,000 clones, none singletons. Material: peripheral blood mononuclear cells. The receptors shown here come from a person between 18 and 70 years old in good health.

In this sample, this clone turned up many times. Read coverage stops 3 residues before the CDR3 terminus; the germline J gene supplies the remainder. This rearrangement joins TRBV6-2 or TRBV6-3 to TRBJ2-1; 9 bases are shared with TRBD2. This CDR3 is 15 amino acids long. Germline V CDR1 and CDR2: MNHEY, SVGEGT. Germline trimming cut 2 bases from V and 4 bases from J; bases unmatched to any gene: 3. The CDR3 sequence is CASSYLSGGYNEQFF. Partial CDR3 DNA: TGTGCCAGCAGTTACCTTAGCGGGGGTTACAATGAG.

This clone was recorded at least ten times. From the germline J gene comes the end of the CDR3, since the read stops 3 residues before it. The gene calls are TRBV6-2 or TRBV6-3 and TRBJ1-1, with 7 positions matching TRBD1. With 5 bases clipped from V and 4 bases from J, the junction kept 4 bases outside the gene matches. CDR1 is MNHEY and CDR2 is SVGEGT in the germline V gene. The CDR3 is 13 amino acids. The sequenced part of the CDR3 DNA is TGTGCCAGCAGTGAGGGGGCGGTCACTGAA. The encoded protein is CASSEGAVTE. The whole CDR3 sequence is CASSEGAVTEAFF.

This clone was detected ten times or more. The CDR3 goes on 3 residues after the read ends, and that part is filled in from the germline J gene. J is TRBJ1-1 and V is TRBV5-4; 9 bases map to TRBD1. Germline assignment: CDR1 SGHNT and CDR2 YYREEE (reference sequence). Trimming took 0 bases from V and 1 from J; bases not matched to a gene: 4. The CDR3 has 16 amino acids. Partial CDR3 DNA: TGTGCCAGCAGCTTGGCCGGACAGGGGAAGAACACTGAA. It encodes CASSLAGQGKNTE. In full, the CDR3 reads CASSLAGQGKNTEAFF.

This clone has only a few counts. The CDR3 extends 3 residues past the end of the read, so its final part is completed from the germline J gene. The V and J genes are TRBV2 and TRBJ1-1; D perhaps matches TRBD1 (6 bases). The V gene lost 4 bases and the J gene lost 1 base, with 16 bases spanning the gap. Looked up from germline, CDR1 is SNHLY and CDR2 is FYNNEI. CDR3 size: 16 residues. Here the CDR3 reads CASSGRGASGNTEAFF. The CDR3 DNA, read in part, is TGTGCCAGCAGTGGACGGGGGGCAAGCGGGAACACTGAA.

In its sample, this clone was seen many times. The germline gene is not matched at one end of the junction; a read error may be the cause. The CDR3 DNA, read in part, is TGCGCCAGCAGCCAGCACAGGGGGTTAGTGTACGAG. Encoded protein: CASSQHRGLVYE. The full CDR3 protein is CASSQHRGLVYEQYF. J is TRBJ2-7 and V is TRBV4-2, with 8 bases lining up with TRBD1. The read ends 3 residues before the CDR3 terminus; that terminus is restored from the germline J gene. CDR3 size: 15 residues. The V gene's germline CDR1 is LGHNA and CDR2 YNFKEQ.

Concerning this clone itself: The read finishes 3 residues shy of the CDR3 end, and the germline J gene is used to complete it. This rearrangement joins TRBV30 to TRBJ2-4; a weak D match, TRBD2 (5 bases). The CDR3 covers 13 residues. CDR1 is GTSNPN and CDR2 is SVGIG in the germline V gene (reference sequence). The covered CDR3 bases are TGTGCCTGGAGTGTCGGGGTAGTCTATGGT. It specifies CAWSVGVVYG. The complete CDR3 reads CAWSVGVVYGQYF. The variable domain in full, completed from reference TRBV30 and TRBJ2-4, reads SQTIHQWPATLVQPVGSPLSLECTVEGTSNPNLYWYRQAAGRGLQLLFYSVGIGQISSEVPQNLSASRPQDRQFILSSKKLLLSDSGFYLCAWSVGVVYGQYFGAGTRLSVL.

In its sample, this clone was seen many times. Read coverage stops 3 residues before the CDR3 terminus; the germline J gene supplies the remainder. The chain is built from TRBV20-1 and TRBJ2-1; tentative D call: TRBD2 (5 bases). The V end lost 5 bases, the J end lost 0 bases, and 14 bases lay between the germline ends. The CDR3 has 15 amino acids. Per germline, CDR1 DFQATT and CDR2 SNEGSKA (reference sequence). CDR3 amino acids: CSALNGERSYNEQFF. The DNA read from the CDR3 is TGCAGTGCTCTTAACGGGGAGCGCTCCTACAATGAG.

Ten or more counts support this clone. Read data end 3 residues before the CDR3 end; the end is taken from the germline J gene. This chain links TRBV2 with TRBJ1-2, with 9 bases lining up with TRBD1. CDR1 is SNHLY and CDR2 is FYNNEI in the germline V gene. Losses at the gene ends were 4 bases for V and 0 bases for J; bases not matched to a gene: 3. This CDR3 spans 15 amino acids. CDR3 DNA, as far as it was read: TGTGCCAGCAGTGGGACAGGGGCTTCTAACTATGGC. Its translation is CASSGTGASNYG. The full-length CDR3 reads as CASSGTGASNYGYTF.